The 27 T cell receptor beta chains given below trace back to one sample, sequenced in a study of shared T cell receptors in the human thymus. Generated by immunoSEQ multiplex PCR, the TCRdb table keeps only in-frame clones and is missing some. The sample carries some 640,000 clones, about 87% recorded once. The same data also went into a second study, on human thymus T cells.

Sequencing was performed on thymocytes. The receptors stem from a boy in the first two years of life with a congenital heart defect.

The V gene is TRBV6-6, the J gene TRBJ1-5; D not certain. CDR3 length: 12 residues. Per germline, CDR1 MNHNY and CDR2 SVGAGI (reference sequence). Deletions cut 4 bases from V and 5 bases from J, with 6 bases between. The CDR3 nucleotides are TGTGCCAGCAGTTTGGCCGATCAGCCCCAGCATTTT. Residues: CASSLADQPQHF.

This clone appeared once. The V gene is TRBV14, the J gene TRBJ2-7; D is possibly TRBD1 (6 bases). This CDR3 contains 16 residues. Germline V gives CDR1 SGHDN, CDR2 FVKESK. V was trimmed by 2 bases and J by 4 bases, leaving 18 bases between them. The CDR3 DNA is TGTGCCAGCAGCCAACGTGAAACAGGGAGTAATTACGAGCAGTACTTC. It translates to CASSQRETGSNYEQYF.

The CDR3 sequence: CASSQDEEREHLYEQYF. CDR3 DNA: TGCGCCAGCAGCCAAGACGAGGAGCGGGAGCATCTCTACGAGCAGTACTTC. The chain links TRBV4-3 to TRBJ2-7, with 8 bases fitting TRBD2. The CDR3 spans 17 residues. V was pared by 0 bases and J by 3 bases, with 10 bases of the junction left unmatched. Germline V gives CDR1 LGHNA, CDR2 YSLEER.

This CDR3 reads CASSPSGQGALGTEAFF. The CDR3 DNA sequence: TGTGCCAGCTCACCATCGGGACAGGGGGCCCTAGGGACTGAAGCTTTCTTT. This chain joins TRBV18 and TRBJ1-1; 12 nucleotides agree with TRBD1. Looked up from germline, CDR1 is KGHSH and CDR2 is LQKENI. This CDR3 is built from 17 residues. Trimming took 2 bases from V and 5 from J; bases not matched to a gene: 9.

The V call is TRBV11-1, the J call TRBJ2-7, with 8 bases aligning to TRBD2. The germline V gene encodes CDR1 SGHAT and CDR2 FQDESV (reference sequence). Trimming cost V 1 base and J 0 bases; bases outside gene matches: 8. The CDR3 totals 17 residues. Here the CDR3 reads CASSLGSSGGFSYEQYF. CDR3 coding DNA: TGTGCCAGCAGCTTAGGGAGCAGCGGGGGTTTCTCCTACGAGCAGTACTTC.

The rearrangement uses TRBV14 and TRBJ2-3; no clear D. V was pared by 3 bases and J by 11 bases, with 15 bases between. Germline CDR1 SGHDN, CDR2 FVKESK. The CDR3 length is 13 residues. The CDR3 is CASSHALPNEQYF. The CDR3 DNA follows: TGTGCCAGCAGCCATGCCCTTCCTAATGAGCAGTATTTT. Drawing the rest from reference TRBV14 and TRBJ2-3, the complete variable domain is EAGVTQFPSHSVIEKGQTVTLRCDPISGHDNLYWYRRVMGKEIKFLLHFVKESKQDESGMPNNRFLAERTGGTYSTLKVQPAELEDSGVYFCASSHALPNEQYFGPGTRLTVL.

The rearrangement uses TRBV6-5 and TRBJ2-7, with 8 bases fitting TRBD1. This CDR3 is built from 15 residues. V shed 2 bases, J shed 3 bases, and the junction held 6 bases outside the gene matches. CDR1 MNHEY and CDR2 SVGAGI come from the germline V gene. The CDR3 is CASSYRTGHHYEQYF. CDR3 nucleotide sequence: TGTGCCAGCAGTTACAGGACAGGGCATCACTACGAGCAGTACTTC.

CDR3: CASSSREGTQYF. The DNA of the CDR3 is TGTGCCAGCAGTTCCCGGGAGGGTACGCAGTATTTT. This chain links TRBV27 with TRBJ2-3, with TRBD2 identical over 8 bases. CDR1 is MNHEY, CDR2 SMNVEV, per germline (reference sequence). The CDR3 has 12 residues. Trimming removed 4 bases from V and 8 bases from J; junction bases left unmatched: 2.

The chain recombines TRBV28 with TRBJ1-1; no clear D. The germline CDR1 and CDR2 sequences are MDHEN and SYDVKM. This CDR3 is built from 12 residues. The V and J ends lost 8 bases and 5 bases respectively, with 12 bases between them. Here the CDR3 DNA reads TGTGCCAGCCCTACCGGAGGGACTGAAGCTTTCTTT. As protein: CASPTGGTEAFF.

V and J are TRBV6-5 and TRBJ2-7; tentative D call: TRBD2 (6 bases). Germline CDR1 MNHEY, CDR2 SVGAGI. The length of the CDR3 is 14 residues. V dropped 7 bases and J dropped 0 bases, with 13 bases sitting between them. CDR3 residues: CASTSSVLSYEQYF. The CDR3 nucleotides are TGTGCCAGCACATCTAGCGTCCTCTCCTACGAGCAGTACTTC.

This rearrangement joins TRBV6-5 to TRBJ1-5, with 8 bases matching TRBD1. With V trimmed by 6 bases and J by 7 bases, 8 bases remained unmatched. The CDR3 runs 14 residues. Germline V gene sequence: CDR1 MNHEY, CDR2 SVGAGI. The CDR3 protein is CASSVGQGNQPQHF. CDR3 in DNA: TGTGCCAGCAGCGTAGGACAGGGTAACCAGCCCCAGCATTTT.

This clone was picked up a small number of times. This chain joins TRBV14 and TRBJ1-6, with TRBD1 identical over 9 bases. Germline V gives CDR1 SGHDN, CDR2 FVKESK. This CDR3 region has 15 residues. V was clipped by 1 base and J by 6 bases; unmatched bases: 1. CDR3 in DNA: TGTGCCAGCAGCCAAGCGGGACAGGGTAATTCACCCCTCCACTTT. The encoded protein is CASSQAGQGNSPLHF.

The chain uses TRBV30 and TRBJ1-2, with 7 bases aligning to TRBD1. Germline V CDR1 and CDR2: GTSNPN, SVGIG (reference sequence). With V trimmed by 5 bases and J by 3 bases, 15 bases remained unmatched. The CDR3 totals 16 residues. CDR3 protein: CAWGSDRSAPHYGYTF. In DNA form, the CDR3 reads TGTGCCTGGGGATCGGACAGGTCGGCCCCTCACTATGGCTACACCTTC.

The CDR3 coding sequence is TGTGCCAGCAGCTTCGGTAGCGGGGGAGGAGAGACCCAGTACTTC. Amino acid sequence: CASSFGSGGGETQYF. The chain uses TRBV7-9 and TRBJ2-5; TRBD2 matches 9 bases. The germline V gene encodes CDR1 SEHNR and CDR2 FQNEAQ (reference sequence). The CDR3 extends over 15 amino acids. The ends lost 3 bases at V and 4 bases at J; junction bases unmatched: 6.

This chain joins TRBV14 and TRBJ2-3, with 15 bases identical to TRBD2. Germline V gene sequence: CDR1 SGHDN, CDR2 FVKESK. Losses at the gene ends were 2 bases for V and 4 bases for J; bases not matched to a gene: 4. The CDR3 is 17 residues long. CDR3 nucleotides: TGTGCCAGCAGCCAAACCCGGACTAGCGGGAGGGCAGATACGCAGTATTTT. It codes for CASSQTRTSGRADTQYF. The variable domain in full, with the rest retrieved from reference TRBV14 and TRBJ2-3, is EAGVTQFPSHSVIEKGQTVTLRCDPISGHDNLYWYRRVMGKEIKFLLHFVKESKQDESGMPNNRFLAERTGGTYSTLKVQPAELEDSGVYFCASSQTRTSGRADTQYFGPGTRLTVL.

The chain links TRBV27 to TRBJ2-1; TRBD1 matches at 9 bases. J was trimmed by 5 bases and V by 10 bases; bases with no gene match: 15. The V gene's germline CDR1 is MNHEY and CDR2 SMNVEV (reference sequence). The CDR3 is 16 residues long. CDR3 bases: TGTGCCACCTCCCTTGGGGGGACAGGGTGGGACAATGAGCAGTTCTTC. Its translation is CATSLGGTGWDNEQFF.

CDR3 in DNA: TGTGCCATCGACAGCGGGAGGGCCGATGGGGCCAACGTCCTGACTTTC. Translated, it gives CAIDSGRADGANVLTF. The chain carries TRBV10-3 and TRBJ2-6; 10 bases agree with TRBD2. J was trimmed by 3 bases and V by 8 bases; bases with no gene match: 7. There are 16 residues in the CDR3. CDR1 and CDR2 from the germline V gene are ENHRY and SYGVKD.

The chain employs TRBV5-5 and TRBJ1-2; 10 bases are a match to TRBD1. The CDR3 spans 17 residues. In germline, CDR1 is SGHKS, CDR2 YYEKEE (reference sequence). Trimming took 4 bases from V and 5 from J; bases not matched to a gene: 14. CDR3 in amino acids: CASSKDSGQGLEYGYTF. The CDR3 DNA follows: TGTGCCAGCAGCAAAGATTCGGGACAGGGGCTGGAGTATGGCTACACCTTC.

V is TRBV18 and J is TRBJ1-2; TRBD1 is a possible D gene (6 bases). The CDR3 runs to 14 residues. The V end was cut by 2 bases, the J end by 5 bases, with 12 bases between. Per the germline V gene, CDR1 is KGHSH and CDR2 is LQKENI. The CDR3 region is CASSPKERGYGYTF. The CDR3 DNA follows: TGTGCCAGCTCACCAAAAGAGAGGGGGTATGGCTACACCTTC.

The chain has TRBV7-8 and TRBJ2-3; weak D call: TRBD2 (5 bases). Germline V CDR1 and CDR2: SGHVS, FQNEAQ. The CDR3 extends over 16 amino acids. V lost 5 bases and J lost 2, with 17 bases in between. The CDR3 nucleotides read TGTGCCAGCAGCCCCCTAGACCTAGCAACCACAGATACGCAGTATTTT. Its translation: CASSPLDLATTDTQYF. Variable domain in full (rest from reference TRBV7-8 and TRBJ2-3): GAGVSQSPRYKVAKRGQDVALRCDPISGHVSLFWYQQALGQGPEFLTYFQNEAQLDKSGLPSDRFFAERPEGSVSTLKIQRTQQEDSAVYLCASSPLDLATTDTQYFGPGTRLTVL.

The chain combines TRBV7-2 with TRBJ2-3; 9 bases align to TRBD1. The CDR3 sequence is 16 residues long. V was clipped by 5 bases and J by 0 bases; unmatched bases: 6. Germline V lookup: CDR1 SGHTA, CDR2 FQGNSA. For the CDR3, the DNA is TGTGCCAGCAGCGCCAGGACAGGGGCTAGCACAGATACGCAGTATTTT. Translation gives CASSARTGASTDTQYF.

The chain uses TRBV28 and TRBJ2-7; D is ambiguous. The V gene's germline CDR1 is MDHEN and CDR2 SYDVKM. The CDR3 has 11 residues. V lost 2 bases, J lost 7 bases, and 6 bases lay in between. This CDR3 reads CASSLEAEQYF. The CDR3 DNA reads TGTGCCAGCAGTTTAGAAGCGGAGCAGTACTTC.

The chain joins TRBV28 to TRBJ1-5; 10 nucleotides align to TRBD1. CDR1 is MDHEN, CDR2 SYDVKM, per germline. CDR3 length equals 16 residues. V shed 1 base and J 2 bases; nucleotides not matched to a gene: 2. Written as DNA, the CDR3 is TGTGCCAGCAGTTTATCAGGGACAGGGGGCAATCAGCCCCAGCATTTT. It specifies CASSLSGTGGNQPQHF.

This chain joins TRBV7-6 and TRBJ2-2; the match to TRBD1 covers 7 bases. Germline V gives CDR1 SGHVS, CDR2 FNYEAQ. The CDR3 length is 18 residues. Trimming at V came to 3 bases and at J to 6 bases, leaving 16 bases not matched to a gene. The CDR3 protein is CASSFGVTDRDSSGELFF. In nucleotides, the CDR3 is TGTGCCAGCAGCTTTGGCGTCACCGACCGGGACAGCTCCGGGGAGCTGTTTTTT.

This sequence joins TRBV28 and TRBJ2-1, with 10 bases fitting TRBD1. V dropped 4 bases and J dropped 2; count of bases not matched to a gene: 5. The CDR3 is 16 amino acids. Germline assignment: CDR1 MDHEN and CDR2 SYDVKM. The chain's CDR3 is CASSSNGTGAYNEQFF. The CDR3 DNA reads TGTGCCAGCAGTTCGAACGGGACAGGGGCCTACAATGAGCAGTTCTTC.

V is TRBV15 and J is TRBJ2-7; possible D gene TRBD1, 6 bases. The CDR3 runs to 16 residues. The V gene lost 0 bases and the J gene lost 2 bases, with 14 bases spanning the gap. CDR1 and CDR2 from the germline V gene are LNHNV and YYDKDF (reference sequence). The CDR3 DNA reads as TGTGCCACCAGCAGAGACCCGTTGGCAGGGGCCTACGAGCAGTACTTC. Its translation is CATSRDPLAGAYEQYF.

This chain connects TRBV6-1 to TRBJ1-3; D ambiguous. The CDR3 consists of 12 residues. Trimming cost V 4 bases and J 8 bases, with 9 bases left between them. CDR1 is MNHNS and CDR2 is SASEGT in the germline V gene. The CDR3 here is CASSGPEDTIYF. The CDR3 coding sequence is TGTGCCAGCAGTGGACCGGAGGACACCATATATTTT.